This record looks at one T cell receptor (beta chain) sequence and its context. This sample was taken from a study of blood T cell repertoires in COVID-19. All enrollees were roughly 18 to 100 years old and from 25 or so US areas. Sequenced by immunoSEQ multiplex PCR; TCRdb stores in-frame clones only, minus some. Found here are 300,000 to 350,000 clones, around 89% of them singletons; the top ten hold around 4.5%. CDR1 is SGHDT and CDR2 is YYEEEE in the germline V gene. V shed 0 bases, J shed 4 bases, and the junction held 4 bases outside the gene matches. The CDR3 is 16 residues long. V usage is TRBV5-6 and J usage is TRBJ2-5; TRBD2 agrees at 12 bases. The origin of this receptor is a woman between 18 and 30 years old with acute COVID-19. Sequencing was carried out using PBMCs or T cells enriched from blood (not recorded which). CDR3 sequence reads: CASSLGLAGGRETQYF. CDR3 nucleotides: TGTGCCAGCAGCTTGGGGCTAGCGGGAGGGCGAGAGACCCAGTACTTC.